The 15 T cell receptor beta chains in this list originate from one sample, sequenced in a study of blood T cell repertoires in COVID-19. TCRdb's copy holds only in-frame clones and misses some; the assay was immunoSEQ multiplex PCR. The sample shows tens of thousands of clones, less than 90% of them seen only once. Sequenced: peripheral blood. All receptors derive from a man aged 50 to 60 with acute or convalescent COVID-19.

The chain recombines TRBV19 with TRBJ1-5, with 8 bases lining up with TRBD1. The CDR3 length is 16 residues. Germline values: CDR1 LNHDA, CDR2 SQIVND (reference sequence). V was clipped by 3 bases and J by 7 bases; unmatched bases: 11. CDR3 DNA sequence: TGTGCCAGTAGTATTGTCGCAGGGGGCTTGAGGCAGCCCCAGCATTTT. It codes for CASSIVAGGLRQPQHF.

The rearrangement joins TRBV4-1 to TRBJ2-5, with a possible D match to TRBD1 (6 bases). Germline lookup yields CDR1 MGHRA and CDR2 YSYEKL. The V gene lost 0 bases and the J gene lost 4 bases, with 15 bases spanning the gap. The CDR3 loop spans 16 amino acids. The CDR3 DNA reads TGCGCCAGCAGCCAAGAAACAGGGAAAAAAGGAGAGACCCAGTACTTC. Its translation: CASSQETGKKGETQYF.

The V gene is TRBV5-6, the J gene TRBJ1-5; D perhaps matches TRBD1 (5 bases). This CDR3 has 16 amino acids. CDR1 SGHDT and CDR2 YYEEEE come from the germline V gene. The V gene lost 3 bases and the J gene lost 6 bases, with 19 bases spanning the gap. CDR3 bases: TGTGCCAGCAGCTCGTGGGGGGGAGGGCTTGGTCAGCCCCAGCATTTT. Protein sequence: CASSSWGGGLGQPQHF.

The chain links TRBV29-1 to TRBJ1-1, with D possibly TRBD1 on 6 matching bases. Germline values: CDR1 SQVTM, CDR2 ANQGSEA. CDR3 length equals 15 residues. Trimming removed 5 bases from V and 5 bases from J, with 21 bases in between. The CDR3 DNA follows: TGCAGCGTTAGGTACAGACAGGCCCCCCATACTGAAGCTTTCTTT. Its protein product is CSVRYRQAPHTEAFF. Full variable domain (rest looked up from reference TRBV29-1 and TRBJ1-1): SAVISQKPSRDICQRGTSLTIQCQVDSQVTMMFWYRQQPGQSLTLIATANQGSEATYESGFVIDKFPISRPNLTFSTLTVSNMSPEDSSIYLCSVRYRQAPHTEAFFGQGTRLTVV.

The sample holds a few counts of this clone. The rearrangement links TRBV15 to TRBJ1-5; the match to TRBD1 covers 12 bases. Germline V gene data show CDR1 as LNHNV and CDR2 as YYDKDF (reference sequence). Trimming at V came to 4 bases and at J to 0 bases, leaving 10 bases not matched to a gene. The length of the CDR3 is 19 residues. CDR3 in DNA: TGTGCCACCAGCACTTTTTCGGGACAGGGGGCTTATAGCAATCAGCCCCAGCATTTT. Its translation: CATSTFSGQGAYSNQPQHF.

V and J are TRBV28 and TRBJ1-5; D is perhaps TRBD1 (6 bases). V was pared by 6 bases and J by 4 bases, with 28 bases between. Germline-derived CDR1 and CDR2 are MDHEN and SYDVKM. CDR3 length: 19 residues. CDR3 amino acids: CASSSLFGQTLTSNQPQHF. The DNA for the CDR3 is TGTGCCAGCAGCTCGTTATTCGGACAGACCTTAACCTCGAATCAGCCCCAGCATTTT.

This rearrangement joins TRBV11-2 to TRBJ2-7; TRBD2 aligns across 12 bases. CDR1 is SGHAT and CDR2 is FQNNGV in the germline V gene. This CDR3 contains 14 residues. The V gene end was trimmed by 5 bases and the J gene end by 2 bases; junction bases not matched to a gene: 1. The CDR3 protein is CASSLAGGPYEQYF. As DNA, the CDR3 is TGTGCCAGCAGCCTAGCGGGAGGGCCCTACGAGCAGTACTTC.

The chain carries TRBV10-3 and TRBJ2-5; TRBD1 is a possible D gene (6 bases). There are 14 residues in the CDR3. CDR1 is ENHRY and CDR2 is SYGVKD in the germline V gene. Between the trimmed V and J ends, which lost 4 bases and 5 bases, there was a span of 14 bases. This chain's CDR3 is CAISVLGAVETQYF. CDR3 bases: TGTGCCATCAGTGTCCTGGGGGCGGTTGAGACCCAGTACTTC.

The gene calls are TRBV4-3 and TRBJ1-6, with unresolved D. V was clipped by 0 bases and J by 0 bases, with 6 bases between them. The CDR3 has 16 residues. CDR1 LGHNA and CDR2 YSLEER come from the germline V gene. The CDR3: CASSQEQSSYNSPLHF. The CDR3 DNA sequence: TGCGCCAGCAGCCAAGAACAGAGCTCCTATAATTCACCCCTCCACTTT.

The V call is TRBV5-5, the J call TRBJ1-5, with D maybe TRBD1 (5 bases). V lost 3 bases, J lost 2 bases, and 12 bases lay in between. There are 15 residues in the CDR3. Germline CDR1 and CDR2: SGHKS and YYEKEE (reference sequence). CDR3 sequence (DNA): TGTGCCAGCAGCTGGATGGGGGGTGGCAATCAGCCCCAGCATTTT. Its translation: CASSWMGGGNQPQHF.

V usage is TRBV12-3 or TRBV12-4 and J usage is TRBJ1-1, with D perhaps TRBD1 (6 bases). The CDR3 contains 11 residues. V dropped 6 bases and J dropped 8 bases, with 10 bases sitting between them. The CDR3 here is CASRSGTEAFF. CDR3 nucleotide sequence: TGTGCCAGCAGAAGCGGGACAGAAGCTTTCTTT.

The chain joins TRBV2 to TRBJ1-2; 8 bases are a match to TRBD1. From germline, CDR1 is SNHLY and CDR2 FYNNEI. The CDR3 is 13 residues long. Germline trimming cut 5 bases from V and 8 bases from J; bases unmatched to any gene: 7. This chain's CDR3 is CASSPGQESGYTF. As DNA, the CDR3 is TGTGCCAGCAGTCCGGGACAGGAATCAGGCTACACCTTC.

Concerning this clone itself: The same CDR3 can be traced to other DNA sequences in this sample. V is TRBV5-1 and J is TRBJ2-2; 11 bases agree with TRBD1. Germline-derived CDR1 and CDR2 are SGHRS and YFSETQ. V shed 0 bases, J shed 4 bases, and the junction held 5 bases outside the gene matches. This CDR3 contains 17 residues. DNA for the CDR3: TGCGCCAGCAGCTTGGCCGGGGGGACAGGGGGCACCGGGGAGCTGTTTTTT. Encoded protein: CASSLAGGTGGTGELFF.

This clone has more than one count but fewer than ten. The J gene is TRBJ2-6, the V gene TRBV24-1; D gene ambiguous. Trimming stripped 9 bases from V and 0 bases from J, with 8 bases between. From germline, CDR1 is KGHDR and CDR2 SFDVKD. The CDR3 runs 14 residues. CDR3 sequence: CATGPDSGANVLTF. The DNA of the CDR3 is TGTGCCACCGGTCCAGACTCTGGGGCCAACGTCCTGACTTTC.

V gene TRBV29-1 combines with J gene TRBJ2-7, with D possibly TRBD2 on 5 matching bases. Trimming removed 8 bases at V and 5 bases at J, with 16 bases between. This CDR3 spans 12 amino acids. Germline CDR1 and CDR2: SQVTM and ANQGSEA. The CDR3 loop is CSTFGPGDEQYF. CDR3 in DNA: TGCAGCACTTTTGGACCCGGGGACGAGCAGTACTTC.